These T cell receptor beta chains were read from a single sample in a study of blood T cell repertoires in COVID-19. Assay used: immunoSEQ multiplex PCR; TCRdb lists only in-frame clones, some missing. The table includes 65,000 to 75,000 clones, approximately 80% detected once. The sample consisted of peripheral blood. These TCRs come from an elderly man with acute or convalescent COVID-19. Both conserved end residues are part of each CDR3. Fields, in order: clone size, V gene, D gene, J gene, CDR3 protein, CDR3 DNA. A D gene is named only where the DNA matches it firmly. Where a row states a size, it is once, few, many or the class of an expanded clone; other rows omit it.

>-|TRBV7-8|-|TRBJ2-1
CASSPRTGGHNEQFF
TGTGCCAGCAGCCCCCGGACAGGAGGGCACAATGAGCAGTTCTTC
>-|TRBV28|-|TRBJ1-4
CASSSADLNEKLFF
TGTGCCAGCAGTTCAGCGGACCTTAATGAAAAACTGTTTTTT
>-|TRBV5-5|-|TRBJ2-1
CASSLDTVAISSYNEQFF
TGTGCCAGCAGCTTGGATACCGTCGCGATTAGCTCCTACAATGAGCAGTTCTTC
>-|TRBV19|TRBD1|TRBJ1-4
CASSIGRGLREKLFF
TGTGCCAGTAGTATCGGGAGGGGGCTACGGGAAAAACTGTTTTTT
>-|TRBV18|TRBD2|TRBJ2-3
CASSPISGGTDTQYF
TGTGCCAGCTCACCAATCAGCGGGGGGACAGATACGCAGTATTTT
>once|TRBV29-1|TRBD2|TRBJ2-1
CSMRTSGYNEQFF
TGCAGCATGAGGACTAGCGGGTACAATGAGCAGTTCTTC
>-|TRBV7-9|-|TRBJ2-7
CASSLGGRSYEQYF
TGTGCCAGCAGCTTAGGCGGGCGGTCCTACGAGCAGTACTTC
>-|TRBV9|-|TRBJ2-1
CASSVSGDSYNEQFF
TGTGCCAGCAGCGTATCCGGGGACTCCTACAATGAGCAGTTCTTC
>-|TRBV9|-|TRBJ2-1
CASSVRYSGSRLSYNEQFF
TGTGCCAGCAGCGTGCGGTATAGCGGTTCTCGATTATCCTACAATGAGCAGTTCTTC
>-|TRBV7-2|TRBD1|TRBJ1-3
CASSPSYRGGGNTIYF
TGTGCCAGCAGCCCTAGTTACAGGGGTGGTGGAAACACCATATATTTT
>-|TRBV14|-|TRBJ2-7
CASSQDRGTVPLSSYEQYF
TGTGCCAGCAGCCAAGATCGGGGGACAGTTCCGTTGAGCTCCTACGAGCAGTACTTC
>-|TRBV7-8|-|TRBJ2-1
CASSLIPSSDEQFF
TGTGCCAGCAGCTTAATTCCTAGCAGCGATGAGCAGTTCTTC
>-|TRBV19|-|TRBJ1-2
CASSEQGAYGYTF
TGTGCCAGTAGCGAACAGGGAGCCTATGGCTACACCTTC
>-|TRBV24-1|-|TRBJ1-5
CATSGGLSNQPQHF
TGTGCCACCAGTGGAGGGCTTAGCAATCAGCCCCAGCATTTT
>-|TRBV28|-|TRBJ1-2
CASSLFRGTTSYTF
TGTGCCAGCAGTTTATTCCGGGGGACCACTAGCTACACCTTC
>-|TRBV28|-|TRBJ2-6
CASEISSGANVLTF
TGTGCCAGCGAAATTAGCTCTGGGGCCAACGTCCTGACTTTC
>once|TRBV5-5|-|TRBJ1-4
CASTPQGGNEKLFF
TGTGCCAGCACTCCGCAGGGAGGCAATGAAAAACTGTTTTTT
>-|TRBV12-3/TRBV12-4|TRBD2|TRBJ2-5
CASSTSEETQYF
TGTGCCAGCAGCACTAGCGAAGAGACCCAGTACTTC
>once|TRBV5-1|-|TRBJ2-7
CASSLGQGNEQYF
TGCGCCAGCAGCTTGGGGCAGGGGAACGAGCAGTACTTC
>-|TRBV7-3|TRBD1|TRBJ2-7
CASSLTRGQGPKYF
TGTGCCAGCAGCTTAACGAGGGGACAGGGTCCGAAGTACTTC
>-|TRBV7-2|-|TRBJ2-7
CASSLGPRSYEQYF
TGTGCCAGCAGCTTGGGGCCCAGATCCTACGAGCAGTACTTC
>once|TRBV20-1|TRBD2|TRBJ2-2
CSASWEGRDTGELFF
TGCAGTGCTAGTTGGGAGGGCCGCGACACCGGGGAGCTGTTTTTT
>once|TRBV3-1/TRBV3-2|-|TRBJ2-7
CASSQVGRYYEQYF
TGTGCCAGCAGCCAAGTCGGTCGCTACTACGAGCAGTACTTC
>-|TRBV7-2|TRBD1|TRBJ2-6
CASSSGTVLHSGANVLTF
TGTGCCAGCAGCTCCGGGACAGTCCTTCACTCTGGGGCCAACGTCCTGACTTTC
>-|TRBV7-3|-|TRBJ2-3
CASSLSPSLRSDTQYF
TGTGCCAGCAGCTTGTCCCCTAGTTTGCGGTCAGATACGCAGTATTTT
>-|TRBV28|TRBD1|TRBJ1-1
CASSLDRDGGGSTEAFF
TGTGCCAGCAGTTTAGACAGGGATGGAGGAGGGAGCACTGAAGCTTTCTTT
>-|TRBV10-3|-|TRBJ1-4
CAISESADEKLFF
TGTGCCATCAGTGAGTCGGCAGATGAAAAACTGTTTTTT
>-|TRBV11-2|-|TRBJ2-6
CASSLEPGQGSGANVLTF
TGTGCCAGCAGCTTAGAACCGGGACAAGGCTCTGGGGCCAACGTCCTGACTTTC
>-|TRBV7-2|-|TRBJ2-2
CASSLAGGDRELFF
TGTGCCAGCAGCTTAGCGGGCGGGGACCGGGAGCTGTTTTTT
>-|TRBV7-9|TRBD2|TRBJ2-1
CASSSPSSGRASYNEQFF
TGTGCCAGCAGCTCCCCTTCTAGCGGGAGGGCCTCCTACAATGAGCAGTTCTTC
>once|TRBV5-6|TRBD1|TRBJ2-3
CASSPAARDSLYTDTQYF
TGTGCCAGCAGCCCTGCGGCCCGGGACAGCCTTTACACAGATACGCAGTATTTT
>once|TRBV20-1|-|TRBJ1-1
CSASRTGEAFF
TGCAGTGCTAGCCGGACTGGCGAAGCTTTCTTT
>-|TRBV5-8|-|TRBJ1-3
CASSSQGSSGNTIYF
TGTGCCAGCAGCAGTCAGGGAAGCTCTGGAAACACCATATATTTT
>-|TRBV27|TRBD1|TRBJ2-7
CASRPPGQAYEQYF
TGTGCCAGCAGGCCACCGGGACAGGCCTACGAGCAGTACTTC
>-|TRBV6-2/TRBV6-3|-|TRBJ2-5
CASSTRETQYF
TGTGCCAGCAGCACCAGAGAGACCCAGTACTTC
>-|TRBV5-1|TRBD1|TRBJ1-1
CASSWAGQDTEAFF
TGCGCCAGCAGCTGGGCCGGACAGGACACTGAAGCTTTCTTT
>-|TRBV27|-|TRBJ2-2
CATSSGRGTGELFF
TGTGCCACCTCCAGCGGTCGAGGCACCGGGGAGCTGTTTTTT
>-|TRBV28|TRBD1|TRBJ2-5
CASSPEDRGRETQYF
TGTGCCAGCAGCCCTGAGGACAGGGGGCGGGAGACCCAGTACTTC
>-|TRBV4-1|TRBD1|TRBJ1-4
CASSQAGTGGKSWEKLFF
TGCGCCAGCAGCCAAGCCGGGACAGGGGGCAAGAGTTGGGAAAAACTGTTTTTT
>-|TRBV4-2|TRBD2|TRBJ2-2
CASSQASLAGTGELFF
TGTGCCAGCAGCCAAGCTTCTCTAGCGGGCACCGGGGAGCTGTTTTTT
>-|TRBV24-1|TRBD2|TRBJ2-1
CATSDPSGGQYNEQFF
TGTGCCACCAGTGACCCTAGCGGGGGACAATACAATGAGCAGTTCTTC
>once|TRBV29-1|-|TRBJ2-3
CSVEFGGRSTDTQYF
TGCAGCGTTGAATTCGGGGGGCGAAGCACAGATACGCAGTATTTT